The 32 T cell receptor beta chains reported below all come from one sample, sequenced in a study of CD8 T cells in Susac syndrome. Reverse transcription of roughly 0.5 to 1 ug RNA used random hexamers. TCRdb processed the immunoSEQ multiplex PCR reads anew with MiXCR; each CDR3 protein has one entry. The sample has 250,000 to 300,000 distinct CDR3 sequences, 85% seen once. The sample taken for sequencing was CD8+ T cells from PBMCs. The origin of the receptors is a human donor with multiple sclerosis.

The gene calls are TRBV28 and TRBJ2-7; D possibly corresponds to TRBD2 (5 bases). V was trimmed by 4 bases and J by 7 bases, leaving 11 bases between them. Germline V gives CDR1 MDHEN, CDR2 SYDVKM. The CDR3 is made up of 12 amino acids. CDR3 in amino acids: CASSSDSGEQYF. DNA for the CDR3: TGTGCCAGCAGTTCCGATTCGGGAGAGCAGTACTTC.

The chain joins TRBV5-1 to TRBJ2-1; 13 bases fit TRBD2. The CDR3 consists of 17 residues. Trimming removed 1 base from V and 3 bases from J; junction bases left unmatched: 4. CDR1 and CDR2 (germline): SGHRS, YFSETQ. CDR3 sequence reads: CASSLSGLAGLYNEQFF. The CDR3 DNA is TGCGCCAGCAGCTTGTCGGGACTAGCGGGACTCTACAATGAGCAGTTCTTC.

This chain uses TRBV19 with TRBJ2-3; TRBD2 matches at 9 bases. The germline V gene has CDR1 LNHDA and CDR2 SQIVND (reference sequence). The CDR3 spans 17 residues. V dropped 4 bases and J dropped 0; count of bases not matched to a gene: 8. The CDR3 is CASSTPETSGSTDTQYF. DNA for the CDR3: TGTGCCAGTAGTACCCCTGAGACTAGCGGTAGCACAGATACGCAGTATTTT.

This sequence joins TRBV20-1 and TRBJ1-1; 9 nucleotides agree with TRBD1. V dropped 3 bases and J dropped 4; count of bases not matched to a gene: 12. The CDR3 has 16 amino acids. Germline-derived CDR1 and CDR2 are DFQATT and SNEGSKA (reference sequence). The CDR3 sequence: CSASYWTGETSTEAFF. CDR3 DNA sequence: TGCAGTGCTAGCTATTGGACAGGGGAGACAAGCACTGAAGCTTTCTTT.

V and J are TRBV2 and TRBJ1-2, with 7 bases aligning to TRBD1. CDR1 is SNHLY, CDR2 FYNNEI, per germline. V lost 7 bases and J lost 8; bases outside the gene matches: 7. The CDR3 has 12 amino acids. CDR3 in amino acids: CASNLQGQGYTF. In nucleotides, the CDR3 is TGTGCCAGCAACCTACAGGGACAGGGCTACACCTTC.

The rearrangement uses TRBV12-3 or TRBV12-4 and TRBJ2-7; TRBD1 matches 7 bases. Trimming removed 7 bases from V and 3 bases from J; junction bases left unmatched: 9. The CDR3 has 14 amino acids. As DNA, the CDR3 is TGTGCCAGCACAGACAGGGAGAAGCTCTACGAGCAGTACTTC. Translating gives CASTDREKLYEQYF.

V and J are TRBV5-4 and TRBJ2-5; 12 bases map to TRBD2. The germline CDR1 and CDR2 sequences are SGHNT and YYREEE (reference sequence). The CDR3 covers 16 residues. The V gene end was trimmed by 4 bases and the J gene end by 2 bases; junction bases not matched to a gene: 6. CDR3 sequence: CASSLTSGGKQETQYF. The CDR3 region has the DNA TGTGCCAGCAGCCTCACTAGCGGGGGGAAACAAGAGACCCAGTACTTC.

The chain is built from TRBV6-1 and TRBJ2-6; a weak D match, TRBD1 (6 bases). The CDR3 length is 16 residues. Germline CDR1 is MNHNS and CDR2 is SASEGT. Between the trimmed V and J ends, which lost 6 bases and 0 bases, there was a span of 12 bases. Here the CDR3 DNA reads TGTGCCAGCAGCCAAGGACAGCCCTCTGGGGCCAACGTCCTGACTTTC. It is translated as CASSQGQPSGANVLTF.

As DNA, the CDR3 is TGCGCCAGCAGCTTGTCTTCCGGGATCTTATACACAGATACGCAGTATTTT. As protein: CASSLSSGILYTDTQYF. V and J are TRBV5-1 and TRBJ2-3; a possible D gene is TRBD2 (5 bases). The germline CDR1 and CDR2 sequences are SGHRS and YFSETQ. CDR3 length: 17 amino acids. The V gene lost 1 base and the J gene lost 2 bases, with 17 bases spanning the gap.

The J gene is TRBJ2-1, the V gene TRBV20-1; 7 bases are shared with TRBD2. Trimming at V came to 6 bases and at J to 0 bases, leaving 17 bases not matched to a gene. The CDR3 spans 18 residues. Per the germline V gene, CDR1 is DFQATT and CDR2 is SNEGSKA (reference sequence). CDR3 DNA: TGCAGTGCCCGGAGGGAGGCTAGCGGTCCTAGCTCCTACAATGAGCAGTTCTTC. Its translation is CSARREASGPSSYNEQFF.

Here the CDR3 reads CSAPTGTGAEAFF. CDR3 sequence (DNA): TGCAGTGCCCCCACCGGGACAGGGGCTGAAGCTTTCTTT. This chain uses TRBV20-1 with TRBJ1-1; the match to TRBD1 covers 10 bases. Per germline, CDR1 DFQATT and CDR2 SNEGSKA (reference sequence). This CDR3 region has 13 residues. V lost 6 bases to trimming and J lost 6 bases; unmatched junction nucleotides: 7.

The chain links TRBV20-1 to TRBJ2-7; D might be TRBD2 (6 bases). Germline CDR1 and CDR2: DFQATT and SNEGSKA (reference sequence). The CDR3 is 14 residues long. V was trimmed by 0 bases and J by 3 bases, leaving 12 bases between them. This CDR3 is CSARDLAGSYEQYF. The CDR3 DNA sequence: TGCAGTGCTAGAGATCTCGCGGGAAGCTACGAGCAGTACTTC.

V is TRBV27 and J is TRBJ2-1; D is perhaps TRBD1 or TRBD2 (6 bases each). The V end lost 5 bases, the J end lost 15 bases, and 23 bases lay between the germline ends. This CDR3 comprises 14 residues. Germline CDR1 reads MNHEY; CDR2 reads SMNVEV (reference sequence). Here the CDR3 reads CASSPQGPDYNMFF. CDR3 nucleotide sequence: TGTGCCAGCAGTCCCCAGGGGCCGGACTACAATATGTTCTTC.

The V gene is TRBV5-1, the J gene TRBJ1-1; 7 bases line up with TRBD1. Germline CDR1 reads SGHRS; CDR2 reads YFSETQ. After removal of 4 bases from V and 2 bases from J, the junction contained 8 bases not matched to a gene. The CDR3 contains 15 residues. The CDR3 loop is CASSLHRGSNTEAFF. The DNA of the CDR3 is TGCGCCAGCAGCCTCCACAGGGGCAGCAACACTGAAGCTTTCTTT.

This clonotype was seen once. This rearrangement joins TRBV30 to TRBJ2-3, with 13 positions matching TRBD2. This CDR3 is 17 amino acids long. Trimming at V came to 4 bases and at J to 2 bases, leaving 9 bases not matched to a gene. CDR1 and CDR2 (germline): GTSNPN, SVGIG (reference sequence). As DNA, the CDR3 is TGTGCCTGGACCCCCTTGGGACTAGCGGGATTCACAGATACGCAGTATTTT. It codes for CAWTPLGLAGFTDTQYF.

The rearrangement joins TRBV27 to TRBJ2-1; D may be TRBD2 (6 bases). The ends were cut back, 5 bases at V and 5 bases at J, with 28 bases in the middle. The CDR3 runs to 19 residues. Looked up from germline, CDR1 is MNHEY and CDR2 is SMNVEV (reference sequence). CDR3 in DNA: TGTGCCAGCAGTAGGACCTTATTTAGTCCGGGACTGTTAGACAATGAGCAGTTCTTC. This gives the protein CASSRTLFSPGLLDNEQFF.

The chain employs TRBV20-1 and TRBJ2-1; the match to TRBD2 covers 12 bases. The germline V gene has CDR1 DFQATT and CDR2 SNEGSKA (reference sequence). The CDR3 is made up of 18 amino acids. The V gene end was trimmed by 5 bases and the J gene end by 0 bases; junction bases not matched to a gene: 11. CDR3: CSAAMTSGRGGSYNEQFF. Written as DNA, the CDR3 is TGCAGTGCTGCCATGACTAGCGGGAGAGGGGGCTCCTACAATGAGCAGTTCTTC.

This clonotype was recorded only once. CDR3 nucleotide sequence: TGTGCCAGCAAGCCCCCAGGGGGCGAGGGCAACGAGCAGTACTTC. This encodes CASKPPGGEGNEQYF. V gene TRBV7-9 combines with J gene TRBJ2-7; 8 bases align to TRBD1. Germline CDR1 and CDR2: SEHNR and FQNEAQ (reference sequence). V trimming: 7 bases; J trimming: 5 bases; junction bases outside the gene matches: 13. This CDR3 is 15 amino acids long.

Notes on this clonotype: One end of the junction does not line up with germline, which may come from a read error. The chain employs TRBV5-1 and TRBJ2-7; D call uncertain. Germline V CDR1 and CDR2: SGHRS, YFSETQ. CDR3 size: 14 residues. CDR3 in DNA: TGCACCAGCAGCTTGGCCTCGGCTACTTACGAGCAGTACTTC. It translates to CTSSLASATYEQYF.

The V and J genes are TRBV12-3 or TRBV12-4 and TRBJ1-2, with 9 bases that match TRBD1. V shed 6 bases and J 8 bases; nucleotides not matched to a gene: 22. CDR3 size: 18 residues. CDR3 sequence: CASSIPGQGLSVGFGYTF. The CDR3 bases are TGTGCCAGCAGCATCCCGGGACAGGGACTAAGTGTCGGGTTCGGCTACACCTTC.

A single count supports this clonotype. V usage is TRBV6-5 and J usage is TRBJ2-2, with 9 positions matching TRBD1. Per germline, CDR1 MNHEY and CDR2 SVGAGI. After removal of 4 bases from V and 2 bases from J, the junction contained 8 bases not matched to a gene. The CDR3 totals 17 residues. DNA of the CDR3: TGTGCCAGCAGTTCACTCCTGACAGGGGGTAACACCGGGGAGCTGTTTTTT. Its protein product is CASSSLLTGGNTGELFF.

The CDR3 sequence: CASRPGGSGIRYEQYF. DNA of the CDR3: TGTGCCAGCAGACCTGGTGGTAGCGGGATCCGCTACGAGCAGTACTTC. This chain uses TRBV27 with TRBJ2-7, with 8 bases lining up with TRBD2. Per the germline V gene, CDR1 is MNHEY and CDR2 is SMNVEV (reference sequence). V lost 6 bases and J lost 3; bases outside the gene matches: 13. This CDR3 is 16 amino acids long.

This sequence joins TRBV19 and TRBJ2-1; 10 nucleotides align to TRBD1. V lost 9 bases, J lost 5 bases, and 4 bases stayed unmatched. From germline, CDR1 is LNHDA and CDR2 SQIVND (reference sequence). CDR3 length equals 13 residues. The CDR3 region is CASRDRGDNEQFF. In nucleotides, the CDR3 is TGTGCCAGCCGGGACAGGGGCGACAATGAGCAGTTCTTC.

CDR3: CAWSVRWAEAFF. The CDR3 bases are TGTGCCTGGAGTGTACGATGGGCTGAAGCTTTCTTT. This rearrangement joins TRBV30 to TRBJ1-1, with D unresolved. Per germline, CDR1 GTSNPN and CDR2 SVGIG (reference sequence). This CDR3 contains 12 residues. V was pared by 0 bases and J by 6 bases, with 8 bases between.

The chain recombines TRBV3-1 with TRBJ2-3; 7 bases are shared with TRBD2. This CDR3 contains 16 residues. The V gene end was trimmed by 4 bases and the J gene end by 4 bases; junction bases not matched to a gene: 11. CDR1 is LGHDT and CDR2 is YNNKEL in the germline V gene (reference sequence). CDR3: CASSPALEGRADTQYF. Written as DNA, the CDR3 is TGTGCCAGCAGCCCCGCATTGGAGGGGAGGGCAGATACGCAGTATTTT.

A single count supports this clonotype. This sequence joins TRBV28 and TRBJ2-1; D is uncertain. This CDR3 contains 13 residues. CDR1 and CDR2 (germline): MDHEN, SYDVKM. V was clipped by 3 bases and J by 3 bases, with 6 bases between them. The CDR3 region is CASSLVIYNEQFF. CDR3 DNA sequence: TGTGCCAGCAGTTTGGTGATCTACAATGAGCAGTTCTTC.

The V and J genes are TRBV12-3 or TRBV12-4 and TRBJ1-2; D call uncertain. The CDR3 is made up of 12 amino acids. Trimming stripped 7 bases from V and 6 bases from J, with 12 bases between. The CDR3 here is CASKEGGHGYTF. CDR3 bases: TGTGCCAGCAAGGAGGGAGGACATGGCTACACCTTC.

This clonotype was counted once. V gene TRBV5-4 combines with J gene TRBJ1-3, with 7 bases fitting TRBD1. Per germline, CDR1 SGHNT and CDR2 YYREEE (reference sequence). The CDR3 totals 15 residues. The V segment lost 2 bases and the J segment 8 bases; nucleotides outside the gene matches: 10. CDR3 in amino acids: CASSFGGAGGDTIYF. The CDR3 DNA reads as TGTGCCAGCAGCTTTGGGGGGGCAGGGGGAGACACCATATATTTT.

The gene calls are TRBV12-3 or TRBV12-4 and TRBJ2-2; 8 bases agree with TRBD2. Losses at the gene ends were 0 bases for V and 1 base for J; bases not matched to a gene: 10. The CDR3 has 19 amino acids. DNA for the CDR3: TGTGCCAGCAGTTTAGCTTCCACAGCAGCGGGAGAGAACACCGGGGAGCTGTTTTTT. Amino acids: CASSLASTAAGENTGELFF.

The V call is TRBV6-4, the J call TRBJ2-1; 8 bases map to TRBD2. This CDR3 has 15 residues. V shed 4 bases, J shed 5 bases, and the junction held 7 bases outside the gene matches. Germline V gene data show CDR1 as MRHNA and CDR2 as SNTAGT. The CDR3 sequence is CASSVSSGTHNEQFF. The CDR3 DNA reads TGTGCCAGCAGTGTGAGTAGCGGGACGCACAATGAGCAGTTCTTC.

This clonotype appeared once. The rearrangement uses TRBV7-9 and TRBJ2-3, with a possible D match to TRBD2 (5 bases). V lost 0 bases, J lost 1 base, and 8 bases lay in between. Looked up from germline, CDR1 is SEHNR and CDR2 is FQNEAQ (reference sequence). CDR3 length: 15 residues. CDR3 protein: CASSLAASRTDTQYF. The CDR3 DNA reads as TGTGCCAGCAGCTTAGCGGCTAGCCGCACAGATACGCAGTATTTT.

This chain joins TRBV28 and TRBJ2-1; 7 nucleotides line up with TRBD2. The CDR3 has 15 amino acids. With V trimmed by 4 bases and J by 0 bases, 3 bases remained unmatched. Germline CDR1 is MDHEN and CDR2 is SYDVKM. CDR3 DNA: TGTGCCAGCAGTTCCGGGACTATCTCCTACAATGAGCAGTTCTTC. Protein: CASSSGTISYNEQFF.